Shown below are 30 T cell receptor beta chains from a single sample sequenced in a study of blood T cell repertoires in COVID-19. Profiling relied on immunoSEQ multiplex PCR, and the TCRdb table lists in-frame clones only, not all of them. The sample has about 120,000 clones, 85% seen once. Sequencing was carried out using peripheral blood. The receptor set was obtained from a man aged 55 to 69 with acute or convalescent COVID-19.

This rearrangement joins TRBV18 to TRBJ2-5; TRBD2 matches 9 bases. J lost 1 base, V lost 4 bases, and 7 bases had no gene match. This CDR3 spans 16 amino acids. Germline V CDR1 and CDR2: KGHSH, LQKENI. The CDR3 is CASSRVLTSGQETQYF. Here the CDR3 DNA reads TGTGCCAGCTCACGGGTCTTGACTAGCGGCCAAGAGACCCAGTACTTC.

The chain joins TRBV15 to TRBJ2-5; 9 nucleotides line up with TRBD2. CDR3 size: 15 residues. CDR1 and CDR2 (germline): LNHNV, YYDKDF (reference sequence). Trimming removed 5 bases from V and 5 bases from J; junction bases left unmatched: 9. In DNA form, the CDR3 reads TGTGCCACCAGCGGGCCCTCAAGCGGGAGGGAGACCCAGTACTTC. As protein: CATSGPSSGRETQYF.

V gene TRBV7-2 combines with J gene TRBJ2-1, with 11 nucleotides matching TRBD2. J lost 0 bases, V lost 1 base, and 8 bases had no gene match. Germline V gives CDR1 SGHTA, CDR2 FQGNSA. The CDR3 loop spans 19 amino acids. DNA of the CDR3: TGTGCCAGCAGCTTAGGTCTAGCGGGAGGCCCATCCTCCTACAATGAGCAGTTCTTC. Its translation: CASSLGLAGGPSSYNEQFF.

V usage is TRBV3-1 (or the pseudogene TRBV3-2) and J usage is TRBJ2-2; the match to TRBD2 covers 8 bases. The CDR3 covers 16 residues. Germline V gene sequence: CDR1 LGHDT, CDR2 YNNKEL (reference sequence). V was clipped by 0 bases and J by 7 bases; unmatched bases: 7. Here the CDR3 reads CASSQDPAGGDGELFF. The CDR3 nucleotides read TGTGCCAGCAGCCAAGATCCGGCGGGAGGAGACGGGGAGCTGTTTTTT.

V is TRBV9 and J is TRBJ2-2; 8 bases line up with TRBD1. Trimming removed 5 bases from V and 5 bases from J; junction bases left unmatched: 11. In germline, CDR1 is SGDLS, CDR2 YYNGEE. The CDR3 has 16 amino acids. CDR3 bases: TGTGCCAGCAGGGAAGAGGCAGGGGGCACAACCGGGGAGCTGTTTTTT. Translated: CASREEAGGTTGELFF.

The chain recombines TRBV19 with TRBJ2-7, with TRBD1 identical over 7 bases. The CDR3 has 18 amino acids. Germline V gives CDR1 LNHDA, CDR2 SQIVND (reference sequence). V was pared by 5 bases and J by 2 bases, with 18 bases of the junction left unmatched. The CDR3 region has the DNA TGTGCCAGTAGTCTCCGCTCGACGGGACAGCGGTCCGCCTACGAGCAGTACTTC. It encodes CASSLRSTGQRSAYEQYF.

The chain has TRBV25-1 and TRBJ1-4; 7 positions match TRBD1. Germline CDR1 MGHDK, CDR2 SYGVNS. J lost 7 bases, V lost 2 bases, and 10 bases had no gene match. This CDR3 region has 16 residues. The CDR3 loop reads CASSEKAAGGSEKLFF. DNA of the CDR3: TGTGCCAGCAGTGAAAAAGCGGCAGGGGGGAGTGAAAAACTGTTTTTT.

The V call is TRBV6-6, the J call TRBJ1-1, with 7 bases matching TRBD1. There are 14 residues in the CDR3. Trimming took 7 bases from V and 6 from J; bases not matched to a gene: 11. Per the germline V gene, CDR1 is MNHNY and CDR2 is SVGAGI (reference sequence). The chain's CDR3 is CASTDQGVKPEAFF. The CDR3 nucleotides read TGTGCCAGCACCGACCAGGGGGTTAAGCCTGAAGCTTTCTTT.

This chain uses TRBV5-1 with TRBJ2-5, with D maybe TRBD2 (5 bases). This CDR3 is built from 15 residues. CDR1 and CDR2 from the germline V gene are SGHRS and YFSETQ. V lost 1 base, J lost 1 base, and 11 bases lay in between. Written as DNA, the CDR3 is TGCGCCAGCAGCTTGTCGGCGGGTTTCCAAGAGACCCAGTACTTC. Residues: CASSLSAGFQETQYF.

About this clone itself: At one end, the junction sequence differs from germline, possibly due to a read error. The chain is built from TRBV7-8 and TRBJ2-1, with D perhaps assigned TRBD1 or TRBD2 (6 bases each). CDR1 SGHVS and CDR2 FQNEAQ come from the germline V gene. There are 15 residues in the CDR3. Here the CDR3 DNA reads TGTGCCAGCATCTTAGGGGGAGGAACCTACAATGAGCAGTTCTTC. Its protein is CASILGGGTYNEQFF. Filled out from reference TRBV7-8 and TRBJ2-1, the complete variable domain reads GAGVSQSPRYKVAKRGQDVALRCDPISGHVSLFWYQQALGQGPEFLTYFQNEAQLDKSGLPSDRFFAERPEGSVSTLKIQRTQQEDSAVYLCASILGGGTYNEQFFGPGTRLTVL.

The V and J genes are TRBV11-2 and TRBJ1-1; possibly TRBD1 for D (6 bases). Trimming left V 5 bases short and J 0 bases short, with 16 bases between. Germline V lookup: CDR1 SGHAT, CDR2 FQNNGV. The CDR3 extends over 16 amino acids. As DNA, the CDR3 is TGTGCCAGCAGCCCCGCCGGGACAACCCTGAACACTGAAGCTTTCTTT. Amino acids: CASSPAGTTLNTEAFF.

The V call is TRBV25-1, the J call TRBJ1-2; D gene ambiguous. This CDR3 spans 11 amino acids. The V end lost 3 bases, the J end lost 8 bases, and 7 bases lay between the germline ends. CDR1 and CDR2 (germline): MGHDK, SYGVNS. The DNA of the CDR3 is TGTGCCAGCAGTGAGAGGTTCGGCTACACCTTC. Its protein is CASSERFGYTF.

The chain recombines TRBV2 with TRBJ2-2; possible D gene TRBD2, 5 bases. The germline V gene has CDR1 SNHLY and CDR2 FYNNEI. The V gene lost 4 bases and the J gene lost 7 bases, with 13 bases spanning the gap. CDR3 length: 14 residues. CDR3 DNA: TGTGCCAGCAGTGTGTGGGGAGCGAACGGGGAGCTGTTTTTT. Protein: CASSVWGANGELFF.

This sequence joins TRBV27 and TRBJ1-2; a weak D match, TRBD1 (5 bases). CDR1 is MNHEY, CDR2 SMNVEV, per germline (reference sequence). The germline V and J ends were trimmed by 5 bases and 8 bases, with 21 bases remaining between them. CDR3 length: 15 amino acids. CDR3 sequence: CASSGGGLGVEGYTF. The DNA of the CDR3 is TGTGCCAGCAGTGGGGGGGGACTGGGCGTTGAGGGCTACACCTTC.

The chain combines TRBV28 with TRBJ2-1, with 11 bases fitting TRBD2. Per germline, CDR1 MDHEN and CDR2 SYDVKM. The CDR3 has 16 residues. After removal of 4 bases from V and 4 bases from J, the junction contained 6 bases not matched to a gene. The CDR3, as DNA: TGTGCCAGCAGTTCACCGACTAGCGGGGCGTACAATGAGCAGTTCTTC. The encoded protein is CASSSPTSGAYNEQFF.

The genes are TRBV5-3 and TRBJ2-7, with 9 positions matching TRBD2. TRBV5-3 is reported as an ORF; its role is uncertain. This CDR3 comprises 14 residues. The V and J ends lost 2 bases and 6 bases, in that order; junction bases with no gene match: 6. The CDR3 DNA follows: TGTGCCAGAAGCTTCAGCGGGAGGAGGTGCGAGCAGTACTTC. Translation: CARSFSGRRCEQYF.

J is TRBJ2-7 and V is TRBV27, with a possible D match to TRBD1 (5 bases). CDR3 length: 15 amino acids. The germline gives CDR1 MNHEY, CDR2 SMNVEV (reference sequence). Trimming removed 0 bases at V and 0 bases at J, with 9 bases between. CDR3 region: CASSLSTASSYEQYF. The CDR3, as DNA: TGTGCCAGCAGTTTATCGACAGCCAGCTCCTACGAGCAGTACTTC.

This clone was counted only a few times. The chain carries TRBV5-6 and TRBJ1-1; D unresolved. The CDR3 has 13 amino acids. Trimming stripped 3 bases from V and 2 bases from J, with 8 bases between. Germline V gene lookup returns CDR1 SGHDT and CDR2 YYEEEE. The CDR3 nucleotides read TGTGCCAGCAGCTCTCCCTACAACACTGAAGCTTTCTTT. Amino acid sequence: CASSSPYNTEAFF. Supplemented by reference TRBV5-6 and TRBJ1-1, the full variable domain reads DAGVTQSPTHLIKTRGQQVTLRCSPKSGHDTVSWYQQALGQGPQFIFQYYEEEERQRGNFPDRFSGHQFPNYSSELNVNALLLGDSALYLCASSSPYNTEAFFGQGTRLTVV.

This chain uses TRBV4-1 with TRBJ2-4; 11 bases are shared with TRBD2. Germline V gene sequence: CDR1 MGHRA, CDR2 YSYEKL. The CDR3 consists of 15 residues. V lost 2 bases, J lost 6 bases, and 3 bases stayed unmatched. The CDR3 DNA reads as TGCGCCAGCAGCCAAATCGGGACTAGCGGAAACATTCAGTACTTC. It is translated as CASSQIGTSGNIQYF.

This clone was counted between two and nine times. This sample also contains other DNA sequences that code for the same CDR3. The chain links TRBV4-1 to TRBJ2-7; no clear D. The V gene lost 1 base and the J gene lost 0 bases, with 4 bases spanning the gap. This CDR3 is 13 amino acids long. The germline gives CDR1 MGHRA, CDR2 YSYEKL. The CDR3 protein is CASSQGLSYEQYF. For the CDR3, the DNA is TGCGCCAGCAGCCAAGGGCTCTCCTACGAGCAGTACTTC.

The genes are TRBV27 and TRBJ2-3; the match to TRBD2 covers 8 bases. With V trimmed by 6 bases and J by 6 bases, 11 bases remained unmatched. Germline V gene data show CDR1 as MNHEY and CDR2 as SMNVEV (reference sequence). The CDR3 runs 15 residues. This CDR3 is CASSPGTRGSDTQYF. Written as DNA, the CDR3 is TGTGCCAGCAGCCCCGGGACTAGGGGGTCGGATACGCAGTATTTT.

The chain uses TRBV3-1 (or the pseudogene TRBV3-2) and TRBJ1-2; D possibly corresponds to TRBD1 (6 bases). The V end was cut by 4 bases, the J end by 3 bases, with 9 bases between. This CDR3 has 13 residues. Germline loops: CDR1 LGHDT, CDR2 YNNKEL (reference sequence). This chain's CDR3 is CASSPQGHYGYTF. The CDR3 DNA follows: TGTGCCAGCAGCCCCCAGGGGCACTATGGCTACACCTTC.

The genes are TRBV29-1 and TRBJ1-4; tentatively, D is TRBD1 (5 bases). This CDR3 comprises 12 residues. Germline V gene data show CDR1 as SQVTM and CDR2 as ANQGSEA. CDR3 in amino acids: CVMRGLGEKLFF. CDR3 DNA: TGCGTCATGCGGGGACTTGGTGAAAAACTGTTTTTT.

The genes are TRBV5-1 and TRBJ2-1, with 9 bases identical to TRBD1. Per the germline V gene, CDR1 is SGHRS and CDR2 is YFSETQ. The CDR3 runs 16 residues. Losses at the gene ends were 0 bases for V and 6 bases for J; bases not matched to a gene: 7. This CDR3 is CASSLDGQGPFNEQFF. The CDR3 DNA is TGCGCCAGCAGCTTGGACGGACAGGGGCCTTTCAATGAGCAGTTCTTC.

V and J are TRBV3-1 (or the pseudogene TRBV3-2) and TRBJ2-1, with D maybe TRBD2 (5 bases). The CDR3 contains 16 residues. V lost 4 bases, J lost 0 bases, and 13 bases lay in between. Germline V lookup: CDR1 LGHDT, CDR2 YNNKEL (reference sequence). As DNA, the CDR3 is TGTGCCAGCAGCCCGGACTTTTCGAGCTCCTACAATGAGCAGTTCTTC. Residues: CASSPDFSSSYNEQFF.

The CDR3 DNA sequence: TGCGCCAGTTCCATAGGTGGTGGGGGCGCTGAGCAGTTCTTC. Protein product: CASSIGGGGAEQFF. This sequence joins TRBV5-1 and TRBJ2-1; D perhaps matches TRBD1 (6 bases). CDR3 length: 14 amino acids. Trimming cost V 8 bases and J 9 bases, with 21 bases left between them. Germline V gene sequence: CDR1 SGHRS, CDR2 YFSETQ.

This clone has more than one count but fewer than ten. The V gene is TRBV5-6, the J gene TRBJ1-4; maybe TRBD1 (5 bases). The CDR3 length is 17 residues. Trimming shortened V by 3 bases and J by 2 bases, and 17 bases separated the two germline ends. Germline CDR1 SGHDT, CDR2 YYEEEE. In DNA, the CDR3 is TGTGCCAGCAGCTCACAAACCAGGGTTACGACTAATGAAAAACTGTTTTTT. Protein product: CASSSQTRVTTNEKLFF.

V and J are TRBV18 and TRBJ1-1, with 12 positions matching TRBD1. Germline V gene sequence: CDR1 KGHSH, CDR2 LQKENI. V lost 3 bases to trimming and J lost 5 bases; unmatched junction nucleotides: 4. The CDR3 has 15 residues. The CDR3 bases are TGTGCCAGCTCACCGGGACAGGGGGCCAGGACTGAAGCTTTCTTT. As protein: CASSPGQGARTEAFF.

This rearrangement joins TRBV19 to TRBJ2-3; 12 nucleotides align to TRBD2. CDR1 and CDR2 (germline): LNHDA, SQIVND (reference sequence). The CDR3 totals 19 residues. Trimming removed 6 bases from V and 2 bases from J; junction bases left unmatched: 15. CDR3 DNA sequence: TGTGCCAGTAGCCTAAAACCCTCACTAGCGGGAGGTCCCACAGATACGCAGTATTTT. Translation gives CASSLKPSLAGGPTDTQYF.

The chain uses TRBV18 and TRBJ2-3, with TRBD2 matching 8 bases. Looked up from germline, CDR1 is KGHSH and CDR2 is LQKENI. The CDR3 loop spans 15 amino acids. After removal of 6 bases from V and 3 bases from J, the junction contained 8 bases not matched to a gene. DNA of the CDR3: TGTGCCAGCTCGCCCACTAGCGGCCGAACAGATACGCAGTATTTT. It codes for CASSPTSGRTDTQYF.